Below, one T cell receptor (beta chain) is given with its context. Its specificity is not known. TCRdb's copy holds only in-frame clones and misses some; the assay was immunoSEQ multiplex PCR. In the table there are 150,000 or so clones, just under 90% of which are singletons. The CDR3 is 15 residues long. Germline V gene sequence: CDR1 SGHVS, CDR2 FNYEAQ. V lost 2 bases to trimming and J lost 4 bases; unmatched junction nucleotides: 6. This record comes from a study of cytomegalovirus exposure and HLA in healthy donors. Notes on the study in general: The majority of TCR sequences were rare, yet some public TCRs appeared in many donors. First-cohort TCR clusters tended to co-occur in the approximately 110 validation repertoires, a later analysis found. Cytomegalovirus-associated status was assigned to about 160 TCR beta chains.

Sequencing was carried out using PBMCs. The chain couples TRBV7-6 to TRBJ2-3, with 7 bases fitting TRBD1. This receptor was taken from a woman in her twenties or thirties in good health and CMV-seropositive. DNA of the CDR3: TGTGCCAGCAGCTTACGACAGGGTTCCCCAGATACGCAGTATTTT. It codes for CASSLRQGSPDTQYF.